These T cell receptor beta chains were read from a single sample in a study of T cell repertoires in cytomegalovirus infection. TCRdb called the reads again in MiXCR, with one record for every CDR3 protein. The sample lists about 200,000 distinct CDR3 sequences; approximately 9.7% were seen once. Sequencing was done on a sample of PBMCs. The receptors were sampled from a human donor in good health (CMV status not recorded). Some clones in this sample may be carry-over from other donors' samples. Both conserved end residues are part of each CDR3. The D gene is left open where the match is weak. Not all rows give a size; the values are once, few, many and, for expanded clones, a class.

v_call,clone_size,j_call,d_call,cdr3_aa,cdr3_nt
TRBV12-3/TRBV12-4,few,TRBJ2-1,-,CASARNEQFF,TGTGCCAGCGCCAGGAATGAGCAGTTCTTC
TRBV11-2,many,TRBJ2-5,-,CASSLRQDQETQYF,TGTGCCAGCAGCTTAAGACAGGACCAAGAGACCCAGTACTTC
TRBV20-1,-,TRBJ1-4,-,CSAARDVVQTNEKLFF,TGCAGTGCCGCTAGAGACGTCGTGCAAACTAATGAAAAACTGTTTTTT
TRBV20-1,many,TRBJ2-5,TRBD2,CSAITSVGLETQYF,TGCAGTGCTATAACTAGCGTCGGACTTGAGACCCAGTACTTC
TRBV7-2,many,TRBJ2-7,TRBD2,CASSWTSGGSTESYEQYF,TGTGCCAGCAGCTGGACTAGCGGGGGGTCCACGGAATCCTACGAGCAGTACTTC
TRBV7-2,many,TRBJ2-7,-,CASSPLSSYEQYF,TGTGCCAGCAGCCCTCTTTCCTCCTACGAGCAGTACTTC
TRBV5-6,many,TRBJ2-7,TRBD2,CASTILASNNEQYF,TGTGCCAGCACCATACTAGCGTCGAATAATGAGCAGTACTTC
TRBV7-2,many,TRBJ2-7,-,CASSLSGTPYEQYF,TGTGCCAGCAGCTTATCCGGGACACCCTACGAGCAGTACTTC
TRBV7-9,few,TRBJ1-1,-,CASSGRDIMNTEAFF,TGTGCCAGCAGCGGACGGGACATCATGAACACTGAAGCTTTCTTT
TRBV7-2,many,TRBJ2-7,TRBD2,CASSLGGTSLYEQYF,TGTGCCAGCAGCTTAGGTGGGACTAGCCTTTACGAGCAGTACTTC
TRBV5-1,many,TRBJ1-3,-,CASSLEGDAGNTIYF,TGCGCCAGCAGCTTGGAAGGGGATGCGGGAAACACCATATATTTT
TRBV29-1,few,TRBJ2-1,TRBD2,CSERTSGVGEQFF,TGCAGCGAGCGGACTAGCGGAGTCGGGGAGCAGTTCTTC
TRBV19,-,TRBJ1-1,-,CASSMTQGRGTEAFF,TGTGCCAGTAGTATGACACAGGGAAGAGGAACTGAAGCTTTCTTT
TRBV5-6,many,TRBJ2-1,TRBD2,CASSHGLAGSYNEQFF,TGTGCCAGCAGCCACGGACTAGCGGGGTCCTACAATGAGCAGTTCTTC
TRBV7-2,many,TRBJ1-1,TRBD1,CASSLRGTGATGNTEAFF,TGTGCCAGCAGCTTACGCGGGACAGGGGCCACAGGGAACACTGAAGCTTTCTTT
TRBV7-2,many,TRBJ2-7,-,CASSASSYEQYF,TGTGCCAGCAGCGCCAGCTCCTACGAGCAGTACTTC
TRBV7-2,many,TRBJ1-1,-,CASSVTRAPEAFF,TGTGCCAGCAGCGTAACCCGTGCACCTGAAGCTTTCTTT
TRBV19,-,TRBJ2-1,TRBD2,CASSGLAGGFNEQFF,TGTGCCAGTAGTGGACTAGCGGGGGGCTTCAACGAGCAGTTCTTC
TRBV11-2,many,TRBJ1-1,-,CASSSTTLLMNTEAFF,TGTGCCAGCAGCTCGACAACCCTCCTCATGAACACTGAAGCTTTCTTT
TRBV5-5,many,TRBJ1-1,-,CASSPGTLVPEAFF,TGTGCCAGCAGCCCCGGGACTCTAGTTCCTGAAGCTTTCTTT
TRBV5-1,few,TRBJ2-7,-,CASSLDGSLGYEQYF,TGCGCCAGCAGCTTGGACGGCTCCCTGGGGTACGAGCAGTACTTC
TRBV29-1,many,TRBJ1-2,-,CSVERTQLNYGYTF,TGCAGCGTTGAACGAACCCAGCTTAACTATGGCTACACCTTC
TRBV7-9,few,TRBJ2-2,TRBD2,CASRTGTINTGELFF,TGTGCCAGCAGAACCGGGACTATAAACACCGGGGAGCTGTTTTTT
TRBV7-2,many,TRBJ2-1,-,CASTLSIRPTEQFF,TGTGCCAGCACCCTCAGCATCCGGCCAACTGAGCAGTTCTTC
TRBV29-1,few,TRBJ2-1,TRBD2,CSVEGAGGRNNEQFF,TGCAGCGTTGAAGGAGCGGGGGGCCGAAACAATGAGCAGTTCTTC
TRBV20-1,-,TRBJ2-5,TRBD2,CSARDPGGHSAETQYF,TGCAGTGCTAGAGATCCGGGGGGGCACTCTGCAGAGACCCAGTACTTC
TRBV23-1,few,TRBJ1-6,-,CASAPGSPLHF,TGCGCCAGCGCCCCGGGTTCACCCCTCCACTTT